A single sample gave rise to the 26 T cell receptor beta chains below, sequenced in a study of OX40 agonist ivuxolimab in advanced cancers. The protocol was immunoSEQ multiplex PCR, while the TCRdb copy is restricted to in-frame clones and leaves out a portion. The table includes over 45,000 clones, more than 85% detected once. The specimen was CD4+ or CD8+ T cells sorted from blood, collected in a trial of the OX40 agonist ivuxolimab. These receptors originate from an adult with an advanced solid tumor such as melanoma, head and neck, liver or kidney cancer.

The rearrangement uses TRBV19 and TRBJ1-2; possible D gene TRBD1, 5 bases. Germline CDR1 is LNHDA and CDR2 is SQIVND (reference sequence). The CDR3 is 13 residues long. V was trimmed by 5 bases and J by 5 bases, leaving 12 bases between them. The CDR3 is CASSRDGKYGYTF. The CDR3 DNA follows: TGTGCCAGTAGTCGGGACGGTAAATATGGCTACACCTTC.

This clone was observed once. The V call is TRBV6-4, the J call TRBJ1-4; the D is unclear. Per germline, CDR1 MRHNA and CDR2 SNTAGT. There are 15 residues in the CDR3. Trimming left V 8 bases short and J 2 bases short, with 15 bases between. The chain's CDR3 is CASQGERLTNEKLFF. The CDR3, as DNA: TGTGCCAGCCAAGGTGAACGGCTGACTAATGAAAAACTGTTTTTT.

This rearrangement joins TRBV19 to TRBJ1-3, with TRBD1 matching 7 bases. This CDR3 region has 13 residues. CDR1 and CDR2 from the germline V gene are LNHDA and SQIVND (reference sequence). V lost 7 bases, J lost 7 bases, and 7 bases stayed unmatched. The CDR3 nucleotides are TGTGCCAGTATAGCGACAGGGACGAACACCATATATTTT. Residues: CASIATGTNTIYF.

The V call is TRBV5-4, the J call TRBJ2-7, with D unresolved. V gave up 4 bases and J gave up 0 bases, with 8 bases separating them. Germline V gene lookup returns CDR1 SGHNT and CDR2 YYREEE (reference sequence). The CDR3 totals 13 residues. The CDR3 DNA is TGTGCCAGCAGCCCTCCCAGCTCCTACGAGCAGTACTTC. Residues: CASSPPSSYEQYF.

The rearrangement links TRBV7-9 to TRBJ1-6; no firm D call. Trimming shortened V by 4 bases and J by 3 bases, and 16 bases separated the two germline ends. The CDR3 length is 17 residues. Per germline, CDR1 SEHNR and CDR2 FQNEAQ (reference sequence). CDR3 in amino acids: CASSSPERDGYNSPLHF. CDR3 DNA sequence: TGTGCCAGCAGCTCCCCGGAAAGGGATGGCTATAATTCACCCCTCCACTTT.

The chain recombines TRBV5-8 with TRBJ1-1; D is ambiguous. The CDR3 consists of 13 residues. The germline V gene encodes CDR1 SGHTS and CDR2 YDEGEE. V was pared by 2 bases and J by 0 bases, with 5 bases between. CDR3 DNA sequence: TGTGCCAGCAGCTTCCGTATGAACACTGAAGCTTTCTTT. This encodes CASSFRMNTEAFF. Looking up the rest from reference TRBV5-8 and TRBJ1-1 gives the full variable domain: EAGVTQSPTHLIKTRGQQATLRCSPISGHTSVYWYQQALGLGLQFLLWYDEGEERNRGNFPPRFSGRQFPNYSSELNVNALELEDSALYLCASSFRMNTEAFFGQGTRLTVV.

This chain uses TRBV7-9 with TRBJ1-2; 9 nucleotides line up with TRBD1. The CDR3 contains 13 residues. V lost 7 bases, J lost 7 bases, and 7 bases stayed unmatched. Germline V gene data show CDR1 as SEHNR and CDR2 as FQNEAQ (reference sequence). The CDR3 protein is CASNLQGAGGYTF. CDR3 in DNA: TGTGCCAGCAATTTACAGGGGGCAGGTGGCTACACCTTC.

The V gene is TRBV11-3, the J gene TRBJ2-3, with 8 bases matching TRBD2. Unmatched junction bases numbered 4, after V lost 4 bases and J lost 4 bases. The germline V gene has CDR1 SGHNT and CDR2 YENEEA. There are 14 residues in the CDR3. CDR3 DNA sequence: TGTGCCAGCAGCTCGGGACTAGACTCAGATACGCAGTATTTT. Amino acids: CASSSGLDSDTQYF.

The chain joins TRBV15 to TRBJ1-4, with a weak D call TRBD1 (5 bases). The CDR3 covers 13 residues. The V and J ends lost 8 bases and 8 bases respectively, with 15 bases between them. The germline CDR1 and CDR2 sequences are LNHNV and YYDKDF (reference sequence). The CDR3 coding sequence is TGTGCCACCGGTACCAGGGCCGGAGAAAAACTGTTTTTT. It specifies CATGTRAGEKLFF.

The CDR3 is CASSLAGTGSPQHF. The CDR3 DNA reads as TGTGCCAGCAGCTTAGCCGGGACCGGGTCGCCCCAGCATTTT. V gene TRBV7-2 combines with J gene TRBJ1-5; tentative D call: TRBD1 (5 bases). Trimming removed 0 bases at V and 9 bases at J, with 12 bases between. CDR3 size: 14 residues. Germline loops: CDR1 SGHTA, CDR2 FQGNSA.

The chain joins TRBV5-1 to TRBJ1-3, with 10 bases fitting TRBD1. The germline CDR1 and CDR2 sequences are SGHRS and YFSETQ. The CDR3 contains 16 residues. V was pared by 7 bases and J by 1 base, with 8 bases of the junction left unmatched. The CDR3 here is CASSRDRGTSGNTIYF. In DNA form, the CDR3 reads TGCGCCAGCTCGCGGGACAGGGGAACTTCTGGAAACACCATATATTTT.

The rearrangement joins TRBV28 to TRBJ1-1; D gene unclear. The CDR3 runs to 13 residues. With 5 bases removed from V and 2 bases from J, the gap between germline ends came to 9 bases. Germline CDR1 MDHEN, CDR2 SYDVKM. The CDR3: CASSRHQNTEAFF. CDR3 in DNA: TGTGCCAGCAGTCGACACCAAAACACTGAAGCTTTCTTT.

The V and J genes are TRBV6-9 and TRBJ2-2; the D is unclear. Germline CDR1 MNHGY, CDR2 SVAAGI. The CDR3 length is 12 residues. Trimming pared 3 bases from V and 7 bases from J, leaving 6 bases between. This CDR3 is CASSYSGGELFF. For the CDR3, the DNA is TGTGCCAGCAGTTACTCTGGCGGGGAGCTGTTTTTT.

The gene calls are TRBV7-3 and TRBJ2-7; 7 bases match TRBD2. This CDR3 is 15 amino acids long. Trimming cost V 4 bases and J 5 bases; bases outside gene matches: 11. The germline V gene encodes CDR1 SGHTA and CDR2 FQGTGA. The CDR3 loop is CASSSISSGRDEQYF. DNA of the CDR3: TGTGCCAGCAGCTCCATTTCTAGCGGACGCGACGAGCAGTACTTC. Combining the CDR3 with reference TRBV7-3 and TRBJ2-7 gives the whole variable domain GAGVSQTPSNKVTEKGKYVELRCDPISGHTALYWYRQSLGQGPEFLIYFQGTGAADDSGLPNDRFFAVRPEGSVSTLKIQRTERGDSAVYLCASSSISSGRDEQYFGPGTRLTVT.

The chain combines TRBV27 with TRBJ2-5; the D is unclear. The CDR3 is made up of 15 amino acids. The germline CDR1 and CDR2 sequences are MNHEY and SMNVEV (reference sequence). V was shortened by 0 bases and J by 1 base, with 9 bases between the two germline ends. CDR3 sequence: CASSLSRASQETQYF. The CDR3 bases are TGTGCCAGCAGTTTATCTAGGGCGTCCCAAGAGACCCAGTACTTC.

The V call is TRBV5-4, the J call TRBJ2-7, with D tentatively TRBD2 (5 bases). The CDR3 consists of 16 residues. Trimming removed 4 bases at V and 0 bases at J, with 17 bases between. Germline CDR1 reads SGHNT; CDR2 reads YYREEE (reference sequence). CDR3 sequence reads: CASSPERTASSYEQYF. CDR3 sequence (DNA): TGTGCCAGCAGCCCAGAAAGGACTGCCAGCTCCTACGAGCAGTACTTC.

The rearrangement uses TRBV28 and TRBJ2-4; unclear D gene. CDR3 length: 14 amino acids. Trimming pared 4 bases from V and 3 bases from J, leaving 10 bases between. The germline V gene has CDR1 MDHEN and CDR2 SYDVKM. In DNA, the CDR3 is TGTGCCAGCAGTTCCGGTCCGGTCAAAAACATTCAGTACTTC. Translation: CASSSGPVKNIQYF.

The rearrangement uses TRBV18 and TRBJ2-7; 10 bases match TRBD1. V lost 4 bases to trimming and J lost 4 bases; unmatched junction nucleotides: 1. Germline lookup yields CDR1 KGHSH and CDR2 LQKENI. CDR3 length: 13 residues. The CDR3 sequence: CASSQGQGYEQYF. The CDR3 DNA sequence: TGTGCCAGCTCACAGGGACAGGGGTACGAGCAGTACTTC.

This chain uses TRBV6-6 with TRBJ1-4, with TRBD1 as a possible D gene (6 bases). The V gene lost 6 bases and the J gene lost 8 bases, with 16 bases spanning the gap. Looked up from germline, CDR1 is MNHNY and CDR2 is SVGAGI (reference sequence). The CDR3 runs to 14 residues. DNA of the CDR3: TGTGCCAGCAGGAAAACAGGGACCGGGGAAAAACTGTTTTTT. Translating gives CASRKTGTGEKLFF.

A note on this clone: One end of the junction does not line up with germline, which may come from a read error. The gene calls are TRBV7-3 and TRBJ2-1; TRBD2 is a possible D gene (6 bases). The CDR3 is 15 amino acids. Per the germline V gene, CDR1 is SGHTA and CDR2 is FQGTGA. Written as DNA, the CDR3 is TGTGCCAGCAGCCCCCGTCTGGCGGGACTCAATGGGCAGTTCTTC. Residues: CASSPRLAGLNGQFF.

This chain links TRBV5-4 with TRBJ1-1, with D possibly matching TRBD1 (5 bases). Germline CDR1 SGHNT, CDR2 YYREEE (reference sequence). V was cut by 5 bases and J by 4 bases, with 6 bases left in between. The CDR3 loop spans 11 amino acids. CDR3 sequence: CASRGGTEAFF. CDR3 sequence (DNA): TGTGCCAGCAGGGGGGGCACTGAAGCTTTCTTT.

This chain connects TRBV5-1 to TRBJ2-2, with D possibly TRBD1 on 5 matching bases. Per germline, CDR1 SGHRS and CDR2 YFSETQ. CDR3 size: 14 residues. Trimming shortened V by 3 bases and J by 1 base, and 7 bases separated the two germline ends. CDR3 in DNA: TGCGCCAGCAGCTGGGGCGGGAACACCGGGGAGCTGTTTTTT. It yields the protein CASSWGGNTGELFF.

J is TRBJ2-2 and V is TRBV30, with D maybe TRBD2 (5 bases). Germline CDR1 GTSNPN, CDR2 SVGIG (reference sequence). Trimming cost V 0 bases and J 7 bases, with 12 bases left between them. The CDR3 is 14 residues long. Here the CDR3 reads CAWSVLGSHGELFF. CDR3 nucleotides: TGTGCCTGGAGTGTACTAGGGTCCCACGGGGAGCTGTTTTTT. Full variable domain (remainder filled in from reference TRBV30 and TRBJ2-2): SQTIHQWPATLVQPVGSPLSLECTVEGTSNPNLYWYRQAAGRGLQLLFYSVGIGQISSEVPQNLSASRPQDRQFILSSKKLLLSDSGFYLCAWSVLGSHGELFFGEGSRLTVL.

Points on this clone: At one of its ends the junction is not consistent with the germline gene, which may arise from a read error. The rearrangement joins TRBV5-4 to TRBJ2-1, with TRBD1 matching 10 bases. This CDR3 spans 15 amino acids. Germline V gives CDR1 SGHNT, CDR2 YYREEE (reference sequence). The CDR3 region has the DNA TGTGCCAGCAGCCTGGACAGGGGGTCCTTCAATGAGCAGTTCTTC. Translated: CASSLDRGSFNEQFF.

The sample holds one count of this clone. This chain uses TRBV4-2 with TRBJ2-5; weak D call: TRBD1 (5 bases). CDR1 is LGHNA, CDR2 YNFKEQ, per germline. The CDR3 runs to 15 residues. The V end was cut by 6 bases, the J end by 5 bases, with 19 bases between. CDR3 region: CASRPAEGVGETQYF. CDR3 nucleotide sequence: TGTGCCAGCAGGCCTGCGGAAGGGGTGGGTGAGACCCAGTACTTC.

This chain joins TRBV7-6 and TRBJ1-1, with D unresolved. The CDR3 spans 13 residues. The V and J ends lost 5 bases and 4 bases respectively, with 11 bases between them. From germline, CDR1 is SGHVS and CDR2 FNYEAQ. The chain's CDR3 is CASSTDLGTEAFF. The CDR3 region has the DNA TGTGCCAGCAGCACGGACCTAGGCACTGAAGCTTTCTTT.